The sequence of this T cell receptor (beta chain) was determined in a study of technical replicates of blood from several donors. Sequencing was performed with immunoSEQ multiplex PCR; in TCRdb, only in-frame clones are kept and a portion is missing. The table lists approximately 94,000 clones, 90% to 96% of them singletons. V was pared by 0 bases and J by 4 bases, with 7 bases between. The germline V gene encodes CDR1 GTSNPN and CDR2 SVGIG (reference sequence). This CDR3 comprises 13 residues. V is TRBV30 and J is TRBJ2-1; the D is unclear. Sample: T cells isolated from PBMCs. The TCR originated in a human donor in good health. Here the CDR3 DNA reads TGTGCCTGGAGTGTTGTCGCGTACAATGAGCAGTTCTTC. Translating it yields CAWSVVAYNEQFF. The variable domain in full, with the rest retrieved from reference TRBV30 and TRBJ2-1, is SQTIHQWPATLVQPVGSPLSLECTVEGTSNPNLYWYRQAAGRGLQLLFYSVGIGQISSEVPQNLSASRPQDRQFILSSKKLLLSDSGFYLCAWSVVAYNEQFFGPGTRLTVL.